The next 5 T cell receptor beta chains were all read from a single sample in a study of blood T cell dynamics during melanoma immunotherapy. Time point described: pre-treatment baseline. The protocol was immunoSEQ multiplex PCR, while the TCRdb copy is restricted to in-frame clones and leaves out a portion. The sample consists of about 11,000 clones, 84% of them appearing once. The sample here was blood, taken from a patient treated with checkpoint blockade. All receptors come from a human donor with melanoma.

V and J are TRBV11-3 and TRBJ1-1; D unresolved. Germline CDR1 is SGHNT and CDR2 is YENEEA. CDR3 length equals 15 residues. Trimming took off 1 base at V and 5 bases at J, with 14 bases between the two ends. CDR3 DNA sequence: TGTGCCAGCAGCTTAGGACCCACCCCGAGGACTGAAGCTTTCTTT. Amino acid sequence: CASSLGPTPRTEAFF.

The genes are TRBV9 and TRBJ1-2; the match to TRBD1 covers 8 bases. CDR3 length equals 15 residues. V lost 2 bases and J lost 6; bases outside the gene matches: 9. Germline V CDR1 and CDR2: SGDLS, YYNGEE. The CDR3 DNA sequence: TGTGCCAGCAGCGTTCCATACACAGGGGGAAATGGCTACACCTTC. This translates into CASSVPYTGGNGYTF.

The rearrangement joins TRBV6-1 to TRBJ1-1; 8 bases agree with TRBD1. The V gene's germline CDR1 is MNHNS and CDR2 SASEGT. With V trimmed by 6 bases and J by 11 bases, 17 bases remained unmatched. The CDR3 is 15 amino acids. The CDR3 sequence is CASSFHLDRDEGAFF. The CDR3 DNA reads as TGTGCCAGCAGCTTCCACCTGGACAGGGATGAGGGTGCTTTCTTT.

The rearrangement joins TRBV6-1 to TRBJ1-1; D might be TRBD1 (6 bases). V was cut by 5 bases and J by 1 base, with 14 bases left in between. There are 15 residues in the CDR3. Germline CDR1 reads MNHNS; CDR2 reads SASEGT. The CDR3 sequence: CASSSQGPANTEAFF. The CDR3 coding sequence is TGTGCCAGCAGTTCACAGGGACCGGCGAACACTGAAGCTTTCTTT.

The V call is TRBV6-5, the J call TRBJ1-1; D not certain. Trimming took 2 bases from V and 10 from J, leaving 17 bases between them. The CDR3 extends over 14 amino acids. Per germline, CDR1 MNHEY and CDR2 SVGAGI. This CDR3 reads CASSYGVASGRAFF. The DNA of the CDR3 is TGTGCCAGCAGTTACGGGGTGGCGAGTGGTAGAGCTTTCTTT.